These T cell receptor beta chains were read from a single sample in a study of T-cell reconstitution after alpha-beta-depleted transplantation in children. One entry per CDR3 protein, called by TCRdb with MiXCR from the PCR reads. Found here are about 150,000 distinct CDR3 sequences, around 10% of them singletons; the top ten hold about 12%. Sequencing was performed on PBMCs, taken before TCRalphabeta/CD19-depleted stem cell transplant. All receptors come from a boy younger than 10 with acute myeloid leukemia, due to receive a stem cell transplant. The CDR3 runs from the conserved cysteine through the conserved F or W. The order of the fields is J gene, V gene, D gene, clone size, CDR3 protein, CDR3 DNA. A D gene is named only where the DNA matches it firmly. Clone size appears in some rows only: once, few, many, or a class for an expanded clone.

J gene: TRBJ2-1
V gene: TRBV5-4
D gene: .
clone size: many
CDR3 protein: CASSLGGGTSSYNEQFF
CDR3 DNA: TGTGCCAGCAGCTTGGGAGGGGGAACAAGCTCCTACAATGAGCAGTTCTTC

J gene: TRBJ2-5
V gene: TRBV7-6
D gene: .
clone size: few
CDR3 protein: CASSLGGDDQYF
CDR3 DNA: TGTGCCAGCAGCTTAGGGGGGGACGACCAGTACTTC

J gene: TRBJ2-7
V gene: TRBV20-1
D gene: .
clone size: many
CDR3 protein: CSASITTSPYEQYF
CDR3 DNA: TGCAGTGCTAGTATAACAACCAGCCCCTACGAGCAGTACTTC

J gene: TRBJ1-1
V gene: TRBV5-1
D gene: .
clone size: many
CDR3 protein: CASSLEPPGAFF
CDR3 DNA: TGCGCCAGCAGCTTGGAACCGCCCGGGGCTTTCTTT

J gene: TRBJ2-2
V gene: TRBV20-1
D gene: .
clone size: many
CDR3 protein: CSARGLGDTGELFF
CDR3 DNA: TGCAGTGCTAGAGGGTTGGGGGACACCGGGGAGCTGTTTTTT

J gene: TRBJ1-5
V gene: TRBV6-4
D gene: TRBD1
clone size: many
CDR3 protein: CASSGGPNQPQHF
CDR3 DNA: TGTGCCAGCTCAGGGGGCCCGAATCAGCCCCAGCATTTT

J gene: TRBJ2-6
V gene: TRBV20-1
D gene: TRBD1
clone size: many
CDR3 protein: CSAPAGTAGANVLTF
CDR3 DNA: TGCAGTGCTCCAGCAGGGACAGCTGGGGCCAACGTCCTGACTTTC

J gene: TRBJ2-3
V gene: TRBV18
D gene: TRBD2
clone size: many
CDR3 protein: CASSPPWFGGAGDTQYF
CDR3 DNA: TGTGCCAGCTCACCACCGTGGTTCGGGGGGGCCGGTGATACGCAGTATTTT

J gene: TRBJ2-7
V gene: TRBV19
D gene: .
clone size: many
CDR3 protein: CASSIYDRYEQYF
CDR3 DNA: TGTGCCAGTAGTATATATGACAGATACGAGCAGTACTTC

J gene: TRBJ2-3
V gene: TRBV20-1
D gene: TRBD2
clone size: many
CDR3 protein: CSAHSGRSDTQYF
CDR3 DNA: TGCAGTGCTCACAGCGGGAGGTCAGATACGCAGTATTTT

J gene: TRBJ1-5
V gene: TRBV3-1
D gene: .
clone size: many
CDR3 protein: CASSQDRDQPQHF
CDR3 DNA: TGTGCCAGCAGCCAAGATCGGGATCAGCCCCAGCATTTT

J gene: TRBJ2-3
V gene: TRBV30
D gene: .
clone size: .
CDR3 protein: CAWSVVADTDTQYF
CDR3 DNA: TGTGCCTGGAGTGTGGTAGCGGACACAGATACGCAGTATTTT

J gene: TRBJ2-1
V gene: TRBV9
D gene: .
clone size: many
CDR3 protein: CASSALGGYAYNEQFF
CDR3 DNA: TGTGCCAGCAGCGCTTTAGGGGGTTACGCGTACAATGAGCAGTTCTTC

J gene: TRBJ1-5
V gene: TRBV3-1
D gene: .
clone size: many
CDR3 protein: CASSRQEGPQHF
CDR3 DNA: TGTGCCAGCAGCCGTCAGGAGGGGCCCCAGCATTTT

J gene: TRBJ2-5
V gene: TRBV20-1
D gene: .
clone size: many
CDR3 protein: CSARRAGLETQYF
CDR3 DNA: TGCAGTGCTAGAAGGGCGGGATTAGAGACCCAGTACTTC

J gene: TRBJ2-1
V gene: TRBV4-2
D gene: .
clone size: many
CDR3 protein: CASSQEVYTGFNEQFF
CDR3 DNA: TGTGCCAGCAGCCAGGAAGTCTACACAGGGTTCAATGAGCAGTTCTTC

J gene: TRBJ2-3
V gene: TRBV13
D gene: .
clone size: many
CDR3 protein: CASSSASGLFTDTQYF
CDR3 DNA: TGTGCCAGCAGCTCCGCTTCCGGACTCTTCACAGATACGCAGTATTTT

J gene: TRBJ2-5
V gene: TRBV20-1
D gene: .
clone size: many
CDR3 protein: CSAKGVARATQYF
CDR3 DNA: TGCAGTGCAAAAGGGGTGGCGAGGGCGACCCAGTACTTC

J gene: TRBJ1-5
V gene: TRBV5-1
D gene: .
clone size: many
CDR3 protein: CASSLGAGASNQPQHF
CDR3 DNA: TGCGCCAGCAGCTTGGGGGCAGGGGCTAGCAATCAGCCCCAGCATTTT

J gene: TRBJ2-2
V gene: TRBV7-6
D gene: .
clone size: many
CDR3 protein: CASSLARPGELFF
CDR3 DNA: TGTGCCAGCAGCCTGGCTAGGCCCGGGGAGCTGTTTTTT

J gene: TRBJ1-1
V gene: TRBV20-1
D gene: TRBD1
clone size: .
CDR3 protein: CSAPGTGDSLTEAFF
CDR3 DNA: TGCAGTGCCCCAGGGACAGGGGATTCTTTGACTGAAGCTTTCTTT

J gene: TRBJ1-6
V gene: TRBV12-3/TRBV12-4
D gene: .
clone size: many
CDR3 protein: CASSLRQSSYNSPLHF
CDR3 DNA: TGTGCCAGCAGTTTACGACAAAGCTCCTATAATTCACCCCTCCACTTT

J gene: TRBJ1-2
V gene: TRBV3-1
D gene: .
clone size: few
CDR3 protein: CASSQVKGQGYGYTF
CDR3 DNA: TGTGCCAGCAGCCAAGTTAAGGGGCAGGGCTATGGCTACACCTTC

J gene: TRBJ1-1
V gene: TRBV6-1
D gene: .
clone size: many
CDR3 protein: CASSDIGRGTEAFF
CDR3 DNA: TGTGCCAGCAGTGATATTGGGAGGGGCACTGAAGCTTTCTTT

J gene: TRBJ1-2
V gene: TRBV29-1
D gene: .
clone size: many
CDR3 protein: CSVDVGGLNYGYTF
CDR3 DNA: TGCAGCGTTGACGTTGGGGGCCTTAACTATGGCTACACCTTC

J gene: TRBJ2-1
V gene: TRBV7-3
D gene: TRBD2
clone size: .
CDR3 protein: CASSLTLALAGAPSFDNEQFF
CDR3 DNA: TGTGCCAGCAGCTTAACCCTAGCCCTAGCGGGAGCCCCCTCGTTCGACAATGAGCAGTTCTTC

J gene: TRBJ2-5
V gene: TRBV12-5
D gene: .
clone size: .
CDR3 protein: CASGLEVKGTTQYF
CDR3 DNA: TGTGCTAGTGGTTTGGAGGTAAAGGGAACGACCCAGTACTTC

J gene: TRBJ1-6
V gene: TRBV18
D gene: .
clone size: many
CDR3 protein: CASSTRAGESPLHF
CDR3 DNA: TGTGCCAGCTCGACGAGGGCCGGAGAGTCACCCCTCCACTTT

J gene: TRBJ1-1
V gene: TRBV12-3/TRBV12-4
D gene: .
clone size: many
CDR3 protein: CASSPGPPLAFF
CDR3 DNA: TGTGCCAGCAGCCCCGGACCTCCTCTGGCTTTCTTT

J gene: TRBJ2-1
V gene: TRBV28
D gene: .
clone size: many
CDR3 protein: CASTPWAGGDNEQFF
CDR3 DNA: TGTGCCAGCACCCCATGGGCCGGCGGTGACAATGAGCAGTTCTTC

J gene: TRBJ2-1
V gene: TRBV7-3
D gene: TRBD2
clone size: many
CDR3 protein: CASSQRASGYNEQFF
CDR3 DNA: TGTGCCAGCAGCCAGAGGGCTAGCGGTTACAATGAGCAGTTCTTC

J gene: TRBJ2-1
V gene: TRBV5-1
D gene: .
clone size: many
CDR3 protein: CASSFADNEQFF
CDR3 DNA: TGCGCCAGCAGCTTCGCGGACAATGAGCAGTTCTTC

J gene: TRBJ2-2
V gene: TRBV4-2
D gene: .
clone size: .
CDR3 protein: CAMSPRVPATNTGELFF
CDR3 DNA: TGTGCCATGAGCCCCAGGGTGCCAGCCACGAACACCGGGGAGCTGTTTTTT

J gene: TRBJ2-5
V gene: TRBV29-1
D gene: TRBD2
clone size: many
CDR3 protein: CSVEERGMGETQYF
CDR3 DNA: TGCAGCGTTGAAGAGCGGGGGATGGGGGAGACCCAGTACTTC

J gene: TRBJ1-5
V gene: TRBV6-1
D gene: .
clone size: many
CDR3 protein: CASSEERVAQPQHF
CDR3 DNA: TGTGCCAGCAGTGAAGAAAGGGTTGCTCAGCCCCAGCATTTT

J gene: TRBJ1-5
V gene: TRBV6-2/TRBV6-3
D gene: .
clone size: many
CDR3 protein: CASGWPTEGQPQHF
CDR3 DNA: TGTGCCTCGGGCTGGCCCACAGAGGGTCAGCCCCAGCATTTT

J gene: TRBJ2-7
V gene: TRBV28
D gene: .
clone size: many
CDR3 protein: CATAGQTYEQYF
CDR3 DNA: TGTGCCACCGCGGGACAGACCTACGAGCAGTACTTC

J gene: TRBJ1-1
V gene: TRBV20-1
D gene: TRBD1
clone size: many
CDR3 protein: CSARTGDTEAFF
CDR3 DNA: TGCAGTGCTAGAACAGGGGACACTGAAGCTTTCTTT

J gene: TRBJ2-1
V gene: TRBV6-2/TRBV6-3
D gene: TRBD2
clone size: many
CDR3 protein: CASSYRLAGGNEQFF
CDR3 DNA: TGTGCCAGCAGTTATCGACTAGCGGGAGGTAATGAGCAGTTCTTC

J gene: TRBJ2-4
V gene: TRBV5-1
D gene: .
clone size: many
CDR3 protein: CASSLALGGVKNIQYF
CDR3 DNA: TGCGCCAGCAGCTTGGCCCTGGGTGGCGTCAAAAACATTCAGTACTTC

J gene: TRBJ2-1
V gene: TRBV5-1
D gene: .
clone size: many
CDR3 protein: CASSLVGDLSSYNEQFF
CDR3 DNA: TGCGCCAGCAGCTTGGTCGGGGACCTGAGCTCCTACAATGAGCAGTTCTTC

J gene: TRBJ2-1
V gene: TRBV11-1
D gene: .
clone size: few
CDR3 protein: CASSFFPTGTRSYNEQFF
CDR3 DNA: TGTGCCAGCAGCTTTTTCCCAACCGGGACTCGCTCCTACAATGAGCAGTTCTTC

J gene: TRBJ2-2
V gene: TRBV28
D gene: .
clone size: many
CDR3 protein: CASRLPLQGYTGELFF
CDR3 DNA: TGTGCCAGCAGGCTACCCTTACAGGGCTACACCGGGGAGCTGTTTTTT

J gene: TRBJ2-5
V gene: TRBV20-1
D gene: .
clone size: many
CDR3 protein: CSRVTHETQYF
CDR3 DNA: TGCAGTCGGGTCACCCACGAGACCCAGTACTTC

J gene: TRBJ2-3
V gene: TRBV11-3
D gene: .
clone size: .
CDR3 protein: CASSLDMHREGTDTQYF
CDR3 DNA: TGTGCCAGCAGCTTAGATATGCACAGGGAAGGCACAGATACGCAGTATTTT

J gene: TRBJ2-5
V gene: TRBV15
D gene: TRBD1
clone size: many
CDR3 protein: CATSRENPGGAETQYF
CDR3 DNA: TGTGCCACCAGCAGAGAGAACCCAGGGGGCGCAGAGACCCAGTACTTC

J gene: TRBJ2-3
V gene: TRBV12-3/TRBV12-4
D gene: TRBD2
clone size: many
CDR3 protein: CASGPAGGFTDTQYF
CDR3 DNA: TGTGCCAGCGGGCCCGCGGGGGGGTTCACAGATACGCAGTATTTT

J gene: TRBJ1-2
V gene: TRBV4-1
D gene: .
clone size: many
CDR3 protein: CASSQRESPFYDGYTF
CDR3 DNA: TGCGCCAGCAGCCAGAGAGAGAGCCCATTTTACGATGGCTACACCTTC

J gene: TRBJ1-5
V gene: TRBV20-1
D gene: .
clone size: few
CDR3 protein: CSAMNFSNQPQHF
CDR3 DNA: TGCAGTGCCATGAATTTTAGCAATCAGCCCCAGCATTTT

J gene: TRBJ2-5
V gene: TRBV3-1
D gene: TRBD2
clone size: many
CDR3 protein: CASSPSGGAETQYF
CDR3 DNA: TGTGCCAGCAGCCCTAGCGGGGGGGCAGAGACCCAGTACTTC

J gene: TRBJ1-1
V gene: TRBV5-5
D gene: .
clone size: many
CDR3 protein: CASSSAMIRTEAFF
CDR3 DNA: TGTGCCAGCAGCTCCGCAATGATCCGGACTGAAGCTTTCTTT